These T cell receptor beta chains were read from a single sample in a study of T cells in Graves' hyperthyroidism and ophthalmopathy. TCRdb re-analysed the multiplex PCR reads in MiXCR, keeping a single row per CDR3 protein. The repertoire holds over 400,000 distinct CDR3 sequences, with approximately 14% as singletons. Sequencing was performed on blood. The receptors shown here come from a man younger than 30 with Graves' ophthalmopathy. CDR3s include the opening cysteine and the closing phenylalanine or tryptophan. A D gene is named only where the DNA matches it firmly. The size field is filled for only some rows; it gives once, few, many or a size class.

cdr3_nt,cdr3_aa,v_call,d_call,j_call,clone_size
TGTGCCATCAGCAGGACAGGTTCCTCCTCCTACAATGAGCAGTTCTTC,CAISRTGSSSYNEQFF,TRBV10-3,TRBD1,TRBJ2-1,many
TGCAGTGCTTGGGGGGGGCACACCGGGGAGCTGTTTTTT,CSAWGGHTGELFF,TRBV20-1,-,TRBJ2-2,few
TGTGCCAGCATGAGGGGCCTAGTGGAGACCCAGTACTTC,CASMRGLVETQYF,TRBV25-1,-,TRBJ2-5,few
TGTGCCAGCAGTTACCGGGGACGGAAGTTAAGCTCCTATAATTCACCCCTCCACTTT,CASSYRGRKLSSYNSPLHF,TRBV6-5,-,TRBJ1-6,-
TGTGCCTGGAGCCGGGACAGATCCTACGAGCAGTACTTC,CAWSRDRSYEQYF,TRBV30,TRBD1,TRBJ2-7,few
TGTGCCAGCAGCTTAGTTGCCGACAGGGGTACCGAGCAGTACTTC,CASSLVADRGTEQYF,TRBV11-2,TRBD1,TRBJ2-7,many
TGTGCCAGCAGCCAAGGGCTTAATCAGCCCCAGCATTTT,CASSQGLNQPQHF,TRBV3-1,-,TRBJ1-5,many
TGTGCCAGCAAATTCCGGGACAGGGGGACCCCCTCCTACGAGCAGTACTTC,CASKFRDRGTPSYEQYF,TRBV6-1,TRBD1,TRBJ2-7,many
TGCAGCGTTGATCTTAGGACAGGGTTCCATGAGCAGTTCTTC,CSVDLRTGFHEQFF,TRBV29-1,TRBD1,TRBJ2-1,many
TGTGCCAGCGGACGCGGACAGGGCTATGGCTACACCTTC,CASGRGQGYGYTF,TRBV7-9,TRBD1,TRBJ1-2,many
TGTGCCAGCAGTTCACTTGACAGTAACAATGAGCAGTTCTTC,CASSSLDSNNEQFF,TRBV11-3,-,TRBJ2-1,many
TGTGCCAGCAGTTTTGTTAGCGGACAACCTTACGAGCAGTACTTC,CASSFVSGQPYEQYF,TRBV12-3/TRBV12-4,-,TRBJ2-7,-